This TCR beta chain was identified in a study of blood T cell repertoires in COVID-19. In the study overall: Donors in the United States, Italy and Spain gave samples during acute or convalescent COVID-19. Sources were T cells, B-cell-depleted T cells, or PBMCs; the material itself was cDNA or gDNA.

In the source study's methods: Cell counts per sample came from amplifying reference gene primers. Only in-frame clones appear in the TCRdb table, and some are missing; sequencing was by immunoSEQ multiplex PCR. For V, J and clone size, that table is used; D and trimming come from the DNA. The sample consists of fewer than 150,000 clones, more than 80% of them appearing once. The CDR3 extends over 13 amino acids. With 4 bases removed from V and 3 bases from J, the gap between germline ends came to 10 bases. Germline V gene sequence: CDR1 MDHEN, CDR2 SYDVKM. This receptor was taken from a woman between 50 and 59 years old with acute or convalescent COVID-19. The chain recombines TRBV28 with TRBJ2-7; D is perhaps TRBD1 (6 bases). Sequencing input: peripheral blood. For the CDR3, the DNA is TGTGCCAGCAGTTCCAGGGGCCACTACGAGCAGTACTTC. It encodes CASSSRGHYEQYF.